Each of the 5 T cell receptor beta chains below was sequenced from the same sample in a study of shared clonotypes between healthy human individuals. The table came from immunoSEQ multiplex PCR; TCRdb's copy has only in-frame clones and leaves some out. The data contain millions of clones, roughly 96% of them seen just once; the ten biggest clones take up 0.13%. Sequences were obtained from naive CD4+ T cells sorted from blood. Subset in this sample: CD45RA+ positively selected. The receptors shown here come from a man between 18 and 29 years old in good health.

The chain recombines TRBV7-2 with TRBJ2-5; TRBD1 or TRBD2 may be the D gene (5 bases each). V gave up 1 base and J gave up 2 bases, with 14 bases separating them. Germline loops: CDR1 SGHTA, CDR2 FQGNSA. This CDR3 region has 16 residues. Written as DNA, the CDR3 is TGTGCCAGCAGCTTAGGGTTAGGGGACGGTCAAGAGACCCAGTACTTC. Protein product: CASSLGLGDGQETQYF.

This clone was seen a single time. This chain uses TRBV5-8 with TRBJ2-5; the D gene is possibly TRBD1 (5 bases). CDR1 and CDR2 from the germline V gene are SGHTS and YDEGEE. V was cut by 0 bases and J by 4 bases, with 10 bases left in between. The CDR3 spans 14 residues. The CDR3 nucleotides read TGTGCCAGCAGCTTGGGACAGTCCCTAGAGACCCAGTACTTC. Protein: CASSLGQSLETQYF.

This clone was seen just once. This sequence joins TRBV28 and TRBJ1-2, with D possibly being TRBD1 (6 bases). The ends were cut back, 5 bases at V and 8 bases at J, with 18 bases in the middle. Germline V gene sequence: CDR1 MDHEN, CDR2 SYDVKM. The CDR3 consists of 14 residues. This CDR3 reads CASSTNNRVKGYTF. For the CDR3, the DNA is TGTGCCAGCAGTACTAATAACAGGGTGAAAGGCTACACCTTC.

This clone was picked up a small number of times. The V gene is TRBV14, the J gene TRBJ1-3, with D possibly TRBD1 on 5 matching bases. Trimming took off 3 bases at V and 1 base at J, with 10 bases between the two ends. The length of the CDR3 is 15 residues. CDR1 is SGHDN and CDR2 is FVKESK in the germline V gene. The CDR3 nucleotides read TGTGCCAGCAGCCAGCAACAGGTTTCTGGAAACACCATATATTTT. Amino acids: CASSQQQVSGNTIYF.

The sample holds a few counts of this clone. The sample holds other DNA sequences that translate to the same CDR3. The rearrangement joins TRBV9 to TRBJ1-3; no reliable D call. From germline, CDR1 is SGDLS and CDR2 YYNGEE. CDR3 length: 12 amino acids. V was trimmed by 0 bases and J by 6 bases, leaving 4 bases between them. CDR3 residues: CASSVEENTIYF. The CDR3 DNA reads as TGTGCCAGCAGCGTAGAGGAAAACACCATATATTTT.